This T cell receptor beta chain was found in a study of T cell repertoires in cytomegalovirus infection. In its sample, this clonotype was seen a few times. Its antigen remains unknown. The trim removed 0 bases at V and 2 bases at J, leaving 7 bases unmatched. The CDR3 consists of 16 residues. Germline CDR1 DFQATT, CDR2 SNEGSKA (reference sequence). A single record per CDR3 protein comes from TCRdb applying MiXCR to the reads. The table includes approximately 730,000 distinct CDR3 sequences, about 29% detected once. This chain connects TRBV20-1 to TRBJ2-3; 8 bases map to TRBD2. Sequencing was performed on cultured CD8+ T cells from PBMCs, taken from culture after CMV antigen stimulation. This TCR derives from a human donor in good health (CMV status not recorded). Some clones in this sample may be carry-over from other donors' samples. CDR3 region: CSARDWAGGLTDTQYF. The CDR3 DNA reads as TGCAGTGCTAGAGATTGGGCGGGGGGACTCACAGATACGCAGTATTTT.